Listed here are 21 T cell receptor beta chains from one sample, sequenced in a study of T cell changes during pregnancy in multiple sclerosis (dated by TCRdb to the late 2010s). Library method: the immunoSEQ multiplex PCR assay. The table comes from immuneACCESS by way of TCRdb, which keeps in-frame sequences with V and J called. Part of the clones is missing from these tables; in studies checked, under half for an unresolved V gene and the rest for unknown reasons. This sample is represented by nearly 60,000 clones; about 90% of them were singletons. In total, the top ten clones hold just under 0.5% of the sample. Sequences were derived from CD4+ T cells from peripheral blood mononuclear cells, sampled after pregnancy. The receptors here all came from a female donor in good health, enrolled as a control in a pregnancy study.

This rearrangement joins TRBV5-4 to TRBJ2-2, with 12 bases matching TRBD1. This CDR3 has 15 amino acids. The ends lost 4 bases at V and 7 bases at J; junction bases unmatched: 5. Germline CDR1 SGHNT, CDR2 YYREEE (reference sequence). The CDR3 spells CASSPGTGGIGELFF. CDR3 nucleotides: TGTGCCAGCAGCCCCGGGACAGGGGGCATCGGGGAGCTGTTTTTT.

V usage is TRBV5-6 and J usage is TRBJ1-2, with 9 positions matching TRBD1. CDR3 length equals 14 residues. The germline V gene has CDR1 SGHDT and CDR2 YYEEEE. J gave up 7 bases and V 4 bases, and 8 bases lay outside the gene matches. The CDR3 region is CASSRQGGRGGYTF. DNA for the CDR3: TGTGCCAGCAGCCGACAGGGGGGCCGCGGTGGCTACACCTTC.

This clone was detected only once. The chain couples TRBV19 to TRBJ1-1; 7 bases line up with TRBD1. From germline, CDR1 is LNHDA and CDR2 SQIVND (reference sequence). CDR3 size: 15 residues. V lost 1 base, J lost 10 bases, and 12 bases stayed unmatched. The CDR3 is CASSIVTGAVGVAFF. DNA for the CDR3: TGTGCCAGTAGTATAGTCACAGGGGCCGTGGGGGTAGCTTTCTTT. Full variable domain (remainder filled in from reference TRBV19 and TRBJ1-1): DGGITQSPKYLFRKEGQNVTLSCEQNLNHDAMYWYRQDPGQGLRLIYYSQIVNDFQKGDIAEGYSVSREKKESFPLTVTSAQKNPTAFYLCASSIVTGAVGVAFFGQGTRLTVV.

This clone was observed a single time. The rearrangement joins TRBV4-1 to TRBJ2-7; D gene unclear. The CDR3 totals 13 residues. Germline CDR1 reads MGHRA; CDR2 reads YSYEKL. Trimming left V 1 base short and J 3 bases short, with 7 bases between. CDR3 nucleotide sequence: TGCGCCAGCAGCCAAGTGGAGTACTACGAGCAGTACTTC. It is translated as CASSQVEYYEQYF.

V and J are TRBV4-1 and TRBJ2-1; 11 bases fit TRBD2. Germline lookup yields CDR1 MGHRA and CDR2 YSYEKL. Trimming cost V 0 bases and J 6 bases; bases outside gene matches: 7. The CDR3 runs to 17 residues. The CDR3 reads CASSQEGTSGGSNEQFF. CDR3 bases: TGCGCCAGCAGCCAAGAAGGTACTAGCGGGGGCTCCAATGAGCAGTTCTTC.

The rearrangement links TRBV2 to TRBJ1-2, with D unresolved. Trimming pared 6 bases from V and 3 bases from J, leaving 5 bases between. The CDR3 sequence is 11 residues long. CDR1 SNHLY and CDR2 FYNNEI come from the germline V gene. The CDR3 nucleotides are TGTGCCAGCAGCCCGGACTATGGCTACACCTTC. Protein product: CASSPDYGYTF.

The gene calls are TRBV14 and TRBJ2-3, with 8 bases matching TRBD2. V lost 4 bases and J lost 6; bases outside the gene matches: 12. This CDR3 region has 16 residues. Germline V gene lookup returns CDR1 SGHDN and CDR2 FVKESK. The CDR3 DNA reads as TGTGCCAGCAGCCCAACCTTAGCGGGGCCCACGGATACGCAGTATTTT. Its translation is CASSPTLAGPTDTQYF.

The chain recombines TRBV19 with TRBJ1-2; no firm D call. Germline lookup yields CDR1 LNHDA and CDR2 SQIVND (reference sequence). V was pared by 1 base and J by 0 bases, with 9 bases between. This CDR3 has 15 residues. DNA for the CDR3: TGTGCCAGTAGTATAGGTGCAACAGCTAACTATGGCTACACCTTC. Protein sequence: CASSIGATANYGYTF.

This sequence joins TRBV6-5 and TRBJ1-2, with TRBD1 identical over 8 bases. The CDR3 runs to 14 residues. Germline CDR1 MNHEY, CDR2 SVGAGI. Losses at the gene ends were 8 bases for V and 2 bases for J; bases not matched to a gene: 7. The CDR3 region is CASRRQGTNYGYTF. CDR3 DNA: TGTGCCAGCCGACGACAGGGGACGAACTATGGCTACACCTTC.

This clone was counted once. V gene TRBV4-2 combines with J gene TRBJ2-3, with D perhaps TRBD2 (5 bases). Germline CDR1 and CDR2: LGHNA and YNFKEQ. Trimming shortened V by 4 bases and J by 2 bases, and 13 bases separated the two germline ends. This CDR3 has 15 residues. Here the CDR3 reads CASSRTRTSTDTQYF. DNA of the CDR3: TGTGCCAGCAGCCGTACCCGGACTTCCACAGATACGCAGTATTTT.

The V call is TRBV5-6, the J call TRBJ2-6; D might be TRBD2 (6 bases). V was pared by 5 bases and J by 1 base, with 16 bases between. The CDR3 runs to 17 residues. Germline CDR1 reads SGHDT; CDR2 reads YYEEEE. The CDR3 nucleotides read TGTGCCAGCAGAATAGGACGGGGAGGTTCTGGGGCCAACGTCCTGACTTTC. Translated, it gives CASRIGRGGSGANVLTF.

This chain joins TRBV7-2 and TRBJ2-3; D call uncertain. Germline loops: CDR1 SGHTA, CDR2 FQGNSA. This CDR3 is built from 12 residues. V dropped 4 bases and J dropped 5 bases, with 7 bases sitting between them. The CDR3 DNA sequence: TGTGCCAGCAGCTCCCCCGGAGATACGCAGTATTTT. It specifies CASSSPGDTQYF.

This chain links TRBV5-4 with TRBJ2-1, with 11 positions matching TRBD2. V gave up 4 bases and J gave up 4 bases; unmatched junction bases: 4. Germline-derived CDR1 and CDR2 are SGHNT and YYREEE (reference sequence). This CDR3 has 15 amino acids. In DNA, the CDR3 is TGTGCCAGCAGCACTACTAGCGGGGGTTACAATGAGCAGTTCTTC. This translates into CASSTTSGGYNEQFF.

The CDR3, as DNA: TGTGCCAGCAGTGGTCCCGGGGGTAGCACAGATACGCAGTATTTT. It encodes CASSGPGGSTDTQYF. The rearrangement joins TRBV6-1 to TRBJ2-3, with D perhaps TRBD2 (6 bases). V shed 4 bases and J shed 0 bases, with 11 bases lying between them. Germline V gene data show CDR1 as MNHNS and CDR2 as SASEGT. CDR3 size: 15 residues.

This clone was detected only once. The chain combines TRBV7-3 with TRBJ2-1; D unresolved. Trimming left V 5 bases short and J 12 bases short, with 14 bases between. The CDR3 sequence is 12 residues long. CDR1 and CDR2 (germline): SGHTA, FQGTGA. The CDR3 DNA reads TGTGCCAGCAGCCACACTATAGGTGTGCAGTTCTTC. Protein product: CASSHTIGVQFF.

The gene calls are TRBV7-9 and TRBJ1-3; 7 nucleotides line up with TRBD1. The CDR3 has 16 amino acids. The germline V gene has CDR1 SEHNR and CDR2 FQNEAQ (reference sequence). V shed 5 bases, J shed 4 bases, and the junction held 11 bases outside the gene matches. CDR3 bases: TGTGCCAGCAGCACCACAGGGGAAGGAGCCGGAAACACCATATATTTT. It translates to CASSTTGEGAGNTIYF.

The genes are TRBV7-2 and TRBJ1-1; D is perhaps TRBD1 (5 bases). The V gene lost 5 bases and the J gene lost 4 bases, with 17 bases spanning the gap. Germline loops: CDR1 SGHTA, CDR2 FQGNSA. The CDR3 is 15 amino acids. The CDR3 DNA is TGTGCCAGCAGCCCCCCAGGGCAGATCGGCACTGAAGCTTTCTTT. Translation gives CASSPPGQIGTEAFF.

This rearrangement joins TRBV10-3 to TRBJ1-1; 9 nucleotides agree with TRBD1. Germline-derived CDR1 and CDR2 are ENHRY and SYGVKD. CDR3 length equals 16 residues. The junction had 3 bases not matched to a gene; V was cut back by 0 bases and J by 1 base. CDR3 protein: CAISESSGQGNTEAFF. In DNA form, the CDR3 reads TGTGCCATCAGTGAGTCGTCGGGACAGGGGAACACTGAAGCTTTCTTT.

CDR3 DNA: TGTGCCTGGAGCATGGGACAGGGGAAATCGGCTTCACCCCTCCACTTT. Protein sequence: CAWSMGQGKSASPLHF. V gene TRBV30 combines with J gene TRBJ1-6, with 10 positions matching TRBD1. The CDR3 has 16 amino acids. V trimming: 3 bases; J trimming: 9 bases; junction bases outside the gene matches: 11. CDR1 is GTSNPN and CDR2 is SVGIG in the germline V gene (reference sequence).

The V gene is TRBV29-1, the J gene TRBJ1-1, with 8 nucleotides matching TRBD1. This CDR3 contains 15 residues. Unmatched junction bases numbered 14, after V lost 4 bases and J lost 7 bases. Germline CDR1 is SQVTM and CDR2 is ANQGSEA. The CDR3: CSVVSLKTGVIEAFF. CDR3 nucleotide sequence: TGCAGCGTTGTATCTCTGAAGACAGGGGTTATTGAAGCTTTCTTT.

V usage is TRBV7-2 and J usage is TRBJ1-2, with 7 nucleotides matching TRBD1. Per germline, CDR1 SGHTA and CDR2 FQGNSA. The V gene end was trimmed by 5 bases and the J gene end by 1 base; junction bases not matched to a gene: 13. The CDR3 extends over 17 amino acids. The CDR3: CASSPRQGGSLNYGYTF. The CDR3 bases are TGTGCCAGCAGCCCCAGACAGGGTGGCTCCCTTAACTATGGCTACACCTTC.